A selection of T cell receptor beta chains follows, all from one sample in a study of shared clonotypes between healthy human individuals. Method: immunoSEQ multiplex PCR; TCRdb's copy keeps in-frame clones and lacks some. The profile shows under 600,000 clones, about 97% of them singletons. Sequencing was carried out using naive CD4+ T cells sorted from blood. The receptors were gathered from a woman aged 25 to 45 in good health. The CDR3 runs from the conserved cysteine through the conserved F or W. D genes are given only for firm matches. The size of a clone is reported for some rows only, either as once, few or many, or as a class for expanded clones.

V gene: TRBV10-3; CDR3 length: 13; D gene: NA; clone size: NA; J gene: TRBJ1-4; CDR3 protein: CATKQVRKEKLFF; CDR3 DNA: TGTGCCACCAAACAGGTGCGAAAGGAAAAACTGTTTTTT
V gene: TRBV7-2; CDR3 length: 17; D gene: TRBD2; clone size: NA; J gene: TRBJ2-7; CDR3 protein: CASSFSSGSLGSYEQYF; CDR3 DNA: TGTGCCAGCAGCTTCTCAAGCGGGAGCTTAGGCTCCTACGAGCAGTACTTC
V gene: TRBV6-6; CDR3 length: 13; D gene: NA; clone size: NA; J gene: TRBJ1-3; CDR3 protein: CASNGPSGNTIYF; CDR3 DNA: TGTGCCAGCAATGGACCGTCTGGAAACACCATATATTTT
V gene: TRBV28; CDR3 length: 16; D gene: TRBD1; clone size: NA; J gene: TRBJ1-2; CDR3 protein: CASSASAAGGNYGYTF; CDR3 DNA: TGTGCCAGCAGTGCCTCTGCGGCAGGGGGGAACTATGGCTACACCTTC
V gene: TRBV27; CDR3 length: 15; D gene: TRBD1; clone size: NA; J gene: TRBJ1-2; CDR3 protein: CASSSPGTGAYGYTF; CDR3 DNA: TGTGCCAGCAGTTCACCTGGGACAGGTGCCTATGGCTACACCTTC
V gene: TRBV28; CDR3 length: 16; D gene: TRBD2; clone size: NA; J gene: TRBJ2-3; CDR3 protein: CASSFPLAGSTDTQYF; CDR3 DNA: TGTGCCAGCAGTTTTCCCCTAGCGGGAAGCACAGATACGCAGTATTTT
V gene: TRBV7-8; CDR3 length: 13; D gene: TRBD1; clone size: NA; J gene: TRBJ1-2; CDR3 protein: CASSSGQGSGYTF; CDR3 DNA: TGTGCCAGCAGCTCGGGACAGGGGTCTGGCTACACCTTC
V gene: TRBV13; CDR3 length: 16; D gene: TRBD2; clone size: NA; J gene: TRBJ2-3; CDR3 protein: CASTKRLAISTDTQYF; CDR3 DNA: TGTGCCAGCACCAAAAGACTAGCGATAAGCACAGATACGCAGTATTTT
V gene: TRBV18; CDR3 length: 13; D gene: TRBD1; clone size: NA; J gene: TRBJ1-1; CDR3 protein: CASSREDRGEAFF; CDR3 DNA: TGTGCCAGCTCTCGAGAAGACAGGGGGGAAGCTTTCTTT
V gene: TRBV7-3; CDR3 length: 14; D gene: TRBD1; clone size: NA; J gene: TRBJ2-5; CDR3 protein: CASSSQGAAETQYF; CDR3 DNA: TGTGCCAGCAGCTCACAGGGGGCGGCAGAGACCCAGTACTTC
V gene: TRBV6-1; CDR3 length: 14; D gene: NA; clone size: NA; J gene: TRBJ1-5; CDR3 protein: CASSETPREQPQHF; CDR3 DNA: TGTGCCAGCAGTGAAACCCCGCGGGAGCAGCCCCAGCATTTT
V gene: TRBV2; CDR3 length: 15; D gene: TRBD1; clone size: NA; J gene: TRBJ1-1; CDR3 protein: CASNKGQEGNTEAFF; CDR3 DNA: TGTGCCAGCAATAAAGGACAGGAGGGGAACACTGAAGCTTTCTTT
V gene: TRBV4-1; CDR3 length: 15; D gene: NA; clone size: once; J gene: TRBJ1-2; CDR3 protein: CASSRPTGFNYGYTF; CDR3 DNA: TGCGCCAGCAGCCGACCCACAGGGTTTAACTATGGCTACACCTTC
V gene: TRBV6-5; CDR3 length: 14; D gene: TRBD2; clone size: NA; J gene: TRBJ2-2; CDR3 protein: CASSYTSGVGELFF; CDR3 DNA: TGTGCCAGCAGTTATACTAGCGGGGTCGGGGAGCTGTTTTTT
V gene: TRBV9; CDR3 length: 17; D gene: TRBD2; clone size: once; J gene: TRBJ2-1; CDR3 protein: CASSVTSGGRSYNEQFF; CDR3 DNA: TGTGCCAGCAGCGTAACTAGCGGGGGCCGTTCCTACAATGAGCAGTTCTTC
V gene: TRBV2; CDR3 length: 14; D gene: NA; clone size: NA; J gene: TRBJ1-1; CDR3 protein: CASSVVVGKAEAFF; CDR3 DNA: TGTGCCAGCAGTGTGGTCGTAGGAAAGGCTGAAGCTTTCTTT
V gene: TRBV5-6; CDR3 length: 18; D gene: NA; clone size: NA; J gene: TRBJ2-3; CDR3 protein: CASSLRQKRINDQDTQYF; CDR3 DNA: TGTGCCAGCAGCCTTAGACAGAAGCGGATTAACGACCAAGATACGCAGTATTTT
V gene: TRBV2; CDR3 length: 16; D gene: NA; clone size: once; J gene: TRBJ1-5; CDR3 protein: CASSDLGPRSNQPQHF; CDR3 DNA: TGTGCCAGCAGTGATCTGGGGCCGAGAAGCAATCAGCCCCAGCATTTT
V gene: TRBV5-6; CDR3 length: 12; D gene: NA; clone size: NA; J gene: TRBJ2-1; CDR3 protein: CASSPARGEQFF; CDR3 DNA: TGTGCCAGCAGTCCGGCGAGGGGGGAGCAGTTCTTC
V gene: TRBV5-1; CDR3 length: 16; D gene: TRBD2; clone size: NA; J gene: TRBJ2-1; CDR3 protein: CASSLIALAGANEQFF; CDR3 DNA: TGCGCCAGCAGCTTGATAGCCCTAGCGGGAGCAAATGAGCAGTTCTTC
V gene: TRBV28; CDR3 length: 15; D gene: NA; clone size: NA; J gene: TRBJ2-7; CDR3 protein: CASTKHRGRSYEQYF; CDR3 DNA: TGTGCCAGCACCAAACATAGGGGACGGTCCTACGAGCAGTACTTC
V gene: TRBV19; CDR3 length: 12; D gene: TRBD1; clone size: NA; J gene: TRBJ1-2; CDR3 protein: CASTATGSGYTF; CDR3 DNA: TGTGCCAGTACTGCGACAGGGTCTGGCTACACCTTC
V gene: TRBV5-1; CDR3 length: 16; D gene: TRBD1; clone size: NA; J gene: TRBJ2-2; CDR3 protein: CASTPTGGSMTGELFF; CDR3 DNA: TGCGCCAGCACCCCGACAGGGGGGAGTATGACCGGGGAGCTGTTTTTT
V gene: TRBV7-9; CDR3 length: 18; D gene: TRBD1; clone size: NA; J gene: TRBJ2-5; CDR3 protein: CASSFEKRTGMFQETQYF; CDR3 DNA: TGTGCCAGCAGCTTCGAAAAAAGGACAGGGATGTTCCAAGAGACCCAGTACTTC
V gene: TRBV5-3; CDR3 length: 17; D gene: TRBD2; clone size: once; J gene: TRBJ2-1; CDR3 protein: CARSPGTSGKNYNEQFF; CDR3 DNA: TGTGCCAGAAGCCCGGGGACTAGCGGGAAAAATTACAATGAGCAGTTCTTC
V gene: TRBV5-7; CDR3 length: 15; D gene: NA; clone size: NA; J gene: TRBJ1-5; CDR3 protein: CASSLGGIPNQPQHF; CDR3 DNA: TGTGCCAGCAGCTTGGGAGGGATTCCCAATCAGCCCCAGCATTTT
V gene: TRBV5-1; CDR3 length: 17; D gene: TRBD1; clone size: NA; J gene: TRBJ2-3; CDR3 protein: CASSQVFRDRRTDTQYF; CDR3 DNA: TGCGCCAGCAGTCAAGTCTTCCGGGACAGGCGCACAGATACGCAGTATTTT
V gene: TRBV19; CDR3 length: 15; D gene: NA; clone size: NA; J gene: TRBJ1-1; CDR3 protein: CASSSRGQPNTEAFF; CDR3 DNA: TGTGCCAGTAGTTCGCGGGGGCAGCCAAACACTGAAGCTTTCTTT
V gene: TRBV28; CDR3 length: 13; D gene: TRBD2; clone size: NA; J gene: TRBJ2-7; CDR3 protein: CASGGLPTHEQYF; CDR3 DNA: TGTGCCAGTGGGGGACTACCTACCCACGAGCAGTACTTC
V gene: TRBV5-1; CDR3 length: 15; D gene: NA; clone size: NA; J gene: TRBJ2-7; CDR3 protein: CASKDFQDKPYEQYF; CDR3 DNA: TGCGCCAGCAAGGACTTCCAGGACAAGCCTTACGAGCAGTACTTC
V gene: TRBV7-2; CDR3 length: 13; D gene: NA; clone size: NA; J gene: TRBJ1-5; CDR3 protein: CASSLIHNQPQHF; CDR3 DNA: TGTGCCAGCAGCTTAATCCACAATCAGCCCCAGCATTTT
V gene: TRBV2; CDR3 length: 12; D gene: NA; clone size: NA; J gene: TRBJ2-7; CDR3 protein: CASSKERYEQYF; CDR3 DNA: TGTGCCAGCAGTAAAGAGCGGTACGAGCAGTACTTC
V gene: TRBV6-5; CDR3 length: 14; D gene: NA; clone size: NA; J gene: TRBJ1-1; CDR3 protein: CASSAGPGGFEAFF; CDR3 DNA: TGTGCCAGCAGTGCGGGACCGGGGGGCTTTGAAGCTTTCTTT
V gene: TRBV4-1; CDR3 length: 13; D gene: NA; clone size: NA; J gene: TRBJ1-5; CDR3 protein: CASSQVWGQPQHF; CDR3 DNA: TGCGCCAGCAGCCAAGTTTGGGGTCAGCCCCAGCATTTT
V gene: TRBV19; CDR3 length: 14; D gene: TRBD2; clone size: NA; J gene: TRBJ2-7; CDR3 protein: CASSILAGGYEQYF; CDR3 DNA: TGTGCCAGTAGTATTCTAGCGGGAGGTTACGAGCAGTACTTC
V gene: TRBV7-9; CDR3 length: 11; D gene: NA; clone size: NA; J gene: TRBJ2-1; CDR3 protein: CASSLPTEQFF; CDR3 DNA: TGTGCCAGCAGCCTTCCGACTGAGCAGTTCTTC
V gene: TRBV10-1; CDR3 length: 15; D gene: NA; clone size: NA; J gene: TRBJ2-3; CDR3 protein: CASSPRQRFTDTQYF; CDR3 DNA: TGCGCCAGCAGTCCTCGGCAGCGGTTCACAGATACGCAGTATTTT
V gene: TRBV7-2; CDR3 length: 16; D gene: NA; clone size: NA; J gene: TRBJ2-7; CDR3 protein: CASSLFGTGPAYEQYF; CDR3 DNA: TGTGCCAGCAGCTTATTTGGTACGGGACCTGCCTACGAGCAGTACTTC
V gene: TRBV19; CDR3 length: 16; D gene: TRBD2; clone size: NA; J gene: TRBJ2-7; CDR3 protein: CASTGLAGGGSYEQYF; CDR3 DNA: TGTGCCAGTACCGGACTAGCGGGAGGGGGCTCCTACGAGCAGTACTTC
V gene: TRBV19; CDR3 length: 15; D gene: TRBD2; clone size: NA; J gene: TRBJ2-7; CDR3 protein: CAAASGLAGSYEQYF; CDR3 DNA: TGTGCCGCCGCTTCCGGACTAGCGGGATCCTACGAGCAGTACTTC
V gene: TRBV2; CDR3 length: 14; D gene: NA; clone size: NA; J gene: TRBJ2-7; CDR3 protein: CASSDGGVPYEQYF; CDR3 DNA: TGTGCCAGCAGTGACGGGGGCGTTCCCTACGAGCAGTACTTC
V gene: TRBV28; CDR3 length: 12; D gene: NA; clone size: NA; J gene: TRBJ1-5; CDR3 protein: CASNWGWQPQHF; CDR3 DNA: TGTGCCAGCAATTGGGGGTGGCAGCCCCAGCATTTT